This T cell receptor (beta chain) was found in a study of T cells in Graves' hyperthyroidism and ophthalmopathy (dated by TCRdb to 2018 to 2020). Broadly, across the study: Peripheral blood was sampled at the time of initial diagnosis, prior to any treatment. To identify distinguishing TCR V-J signatures, a discovery cohort of some 100 patients was used, comprising 40 to 45 with Graves' ophthalmopathy and 55 to 65 with stable Graves' hyperthyroidism. Whether ophthalmopathy could be predicted prospectively was tested in an independent validation cohort made up of roughly 19 hyperthyroidism patients plus 17 patients who later progressed to ophthalmopathy. The roughly 99 discovery patients were divided at random into training and test sets in a 7:3 ratio. In addition, the study compared T-cell repertoires in thyroid tissue and in blood from several Graves' hyperthyroidism patients. After sampling, hyperthyroidism patients received methimazole starting at 30 mg daily, and ophthalmopathy patients received high-dose intravenous methylprednisolone. The paper reports TCR Vbeta CDR3 sequencing of some 140 peripheral blood samples: 43 ophthalmopathy, 75 to 80 hyperthyroidism and some 17 progressor patients.

TCR beta CDR3 regions were amplified from RNA transcripts. The first round of RT-PCR for the TCR CDR3 was performed with the HTBI primer set and the Qiagen OneStep RT-PCR kit. A second multiplex PCR round built the libraries, followed by size selection and purification. Libraries were sequenced paired-end with 100 bp reads on an Illumina HiSeq2000. On the study's bioinformatics: SOAPnuke was used to process the raw data, removing reads that contained adapters or uncalled bases, had a mean Phred below 15, or lacked an exact match to the constant primer or identifier. COPE v1.2.5 was used to merge high-quality paired reads, and clonotypes were defined as unique nucleotide sequences. MiTCR v1.1 was used to align the clonotypes against IMGT TRBV, TRBD and TRBJ reference segments. The analysis was restricted to V-J combinations with a frequency above 0.0001, which together covered about 99% of the repertoires. The TCS score was defined as F50 (clonal expansion) divided by E x V (chaos), with BLOSUM62-based TCRdist calculated between CDR3 peptides within each V-J. Welch's t-statistics and random forest reduced approximately 520 V-J features to roughly 13, which were used in a naive Bayes classifier (R e1071). TCRdb handled the public reads itself, with Q25 trimming in fastp and clone calling in MiXCR, and kept productive beta chains. Rows with one shared CDR3 protein collapse into an entry with the most common genes and DNA. For this entry, the V and J calls and clone size follow TCRdb and not the study's own pipeline. The sample has hundreds of thousands of distinct CDR3 sequences on record, about 15% of them singletons. Roughly 25% of the sample comes from the top ten.

This clonotype was detected ten times or more. No antigen is known for it. Per-nucleotide qualities are absent, and no much larger clonotype sits a single base away. Broad study findings and their caveats: No statistical method was used to fix the sample size in advance, and group allocation was not hidden from the investigators. In cross-validation, a model built on a 13 V-J signature told ophthalmopathy apart from stable hyperthyroidism with 87.88% sensitivity and around 83% specificity, and in testing the same model reached 80%/75%. In validation, the model predicted progression to ophthalmopathy a median of roughly 6.5 months before onset, with about 67% sensitivity and about 72% specificity. Blood samples also contained most of the expanded thyroid clonotypes (frequency above 0.001), which suggests that blood repertoires may reflect thyroid immune responses.

Here V drops 5 bases and J drops 4 bases, and the junction holds 9 bases not matched to any gene. The CDR3 has 15 amino acids, counting the end cysteine and phenylalanine. The sequence is cut down to CDR3 DNA, 45 bases in frame from base 1. Based on the germline V gene, the CDR1 and CDR2 sequences are SNHLY and FYNNEI. Stable Graves' hyperthyroidism was defined as the absence of progression to ophthalmopathy over 18 months of follow-up. Hyperthyroidism patients were newly diagnosed, had a disease duration of under 2 months, and were aged 18 to 65 years. Patients with uncontrolled infections, other autoimmune diseases, pregnancy or lactation were excluded. Diagnoses were based on clinical symptoms, serum thyroxine and TRAb, thyroid ultrasound and orbital computed tomography. PBMCs were isolated from about 9.2 ml of fresh peripheral blood by Ficoll-Paque density gradient centrifugation. Total RNA was extracted using Trizol reagent, and RNA quality was assessed on an Agilent 2100 Bioanalyzer.

The TCR was taken from a woman aged 25 to 39 with Graves' hyperthyroidism. The rearrangement joined TRBV2 to TRBJ2-5, and 8 junction bases match TRBD1. The source material was blood. The CDR3 reads as follows: CASSPQGARGETQYF. The DNA sequence is as follows: TGTGCCAGCAGTCCCCAGGGGGCGAGGGGAGAGACCCAGTACTTC.